These 13 T cell receptor beta chains came from one sample sequenced in a study of blood T cell repertoires in COVID-19. Some clones are missing from TCRdb's copy, which holds only in-frame ones; the method was immunoSEQ multiplex PCR. The repertoire holds more than 200,000 clones, with 70% to 90% as singletons. Sequenced input: peripheral blood. The receptors stem from a woman aged 50 to 65 with COVID-19, enrolled during active disease.

The rearrangement joins TRBV28 to TRBJ2-5, with a possible D match to TRBD1 (6 bases). V was shortened by 0 bases and J by 2 bases, with 22 bases between the two germline ends. This CDR3 spans 19 amino acids. Germline V gene sequence: CDR1 MDHEN, CDR2 SYDVKM. CDR3 coding DNA: TGTGCCAGCAGTTTATGGGGAGTGAGGGACACCCAACAACAAGAGACCCAGTACTTC. Protein sequence: CASSLWGVRDTQQQETQYF.

This chain connects TRBV19 to TRBJ1-4; D is unresolved. The CDR3 length is 13 residues. V was shortened by 5 bases and J by 6 bases, with 10 bases between the two germline ends. Germline-derived CDR1 and CDR2 are LNHDA and SQIVND (reference sequence). The CDR3 loop reads CASSLAGYEKLFF. The CDR3 DNA reads TGTGCCAGTAGTCTAGCCGGGTATGAAAAACTGTTTTTT.

The J gene is TRBJ1-5, the V gene TRBV24-1, with a weak D call TRBD1 (6 bases). The V end was cut by 7 bases, the J end by 5 bases, with 14 bases between. The CDR3 is 14 residues long. Germline CDR1 and CDR2: KGHDR and SFDVKD. The CDR3 protein is CATSRAGDYQPQHF. In DNA, the CDR3 is TGTGCCACCAGCAGGGCAGGGGATTATCAGCCCCAGCATTTT.

This clone was found once. The V gene is TRBV7-6, the J gene TRBJ2-3; D is undetermined. V lost 3 bases, J lost 3 bases, and 4 bases lay in between. The CDR3 runs to 12 residues. Germline V gives CDR1 SGHVS, CDR2 FNYEAQ. The chain's CDR3 is CASSLETDTQYF. CDR3 sequence (DNA): TGTGCCAGCAGCTTGGAGACAGATACGCAGTATTTT. The full variable domain, completed using reference TRBV7-6 and TRBJ2-3, is GAGVSQSPRYKVTKRGQDVALRCDPISGHVSLYWYRQALGQGPEFLTYFNYEAQQDKSGLPNDRFSAERPEGSISTLTIQRTEQRDSAMYRCASSLETDTQYFGPGTRLTVL.

This chain links TRBV28 with TRBJ2-5; D perhaps matches TRBD1 (6 bases). CDR3 length: 15 residues. Germline V gene sequence: CDR1 MDHEN, CDR2 SYDVKM. Trimming stripped 3 bases from V and 4 bases from J, with 15 bases between. CDR3 region: CASSFRRIGGETQYF. The DNA for the CDR3 is TGTGCCAGCAGTTTTAGGAGGATAGGGGGAGAGACCCAGTACTTC.

V usage is TRBV5-1 and J usage is TRBJ2-7; a weak D match, TRBD1 (6 bases). This CDR3 has 13 amino acids. Per the germline V gene, CDR1 is SGHRS and CDR2 is YFSETQ. Deletions cut 5 bases from V and 6 bases from J, with 15 bases between. CDR3 sequence reads: CASRAQGKGEQYF. Here the CDR3 DNA reads TGCGCCAGCAGAGCCCAGGGGAAAGGCGAGCAGTACTTC.

The chain employs TRBV11-2 and TRBJ2-7; no reliable D call. CDR1 is SGHAT, CDR2 FQNNGV, per germline. V lost 1 base and J 0 bases, leaving 4 bases between the germline ends. The CDR3 sequence is 13 residues long. CDR3 sequence: CASSLGSSYEQYV. CDR3 in DNA: TGTGCCAGCAGCTTAGGGAGCTCCTACGAGCAGTACGTC.

The chain recombines TRBV6-4 with TRBJ1-1; TRBD1 is a possible D gene (6 bases). The germline V and J ends were trimmed by 8 bases and 4 bases, with 20 bases remaining between them. Germline loops: CDR1 MRHNA, CDR2 SNTAGT. The length of the CDR3 is 15 residues. Here the CDR3 reads CASLLPGRGCTEAFF. The CDR3 bases are TGTGCCAGCTTGCTCCCTGGTAGGGGGTGCACTGAAGCTTTCTTT.

V is TRBV5-6 and J is TRBJ2-7; D possibly corresponds to TRBD2 (6 bases). From germline, CDR1 is SGHDT and CDR2 YYEEEE. The CDR3 spans 14 residues. The V end lost 3 bases, the J end lost 3 bases, and 13 bases lay between the germline ends. The CDR3 region is CASSSLEGNYEQYF. The CDR3 nucleotides read TGTGCCAGCAGCTCGCTGGAGGGTAACTACGAGCAGTACTTC.

The V call is TRBV5-4, the J call TRBJ2-7; D unresolved. Trimming removed 1 base from V and 0 bases from J, with 5 bases in between. Looked up from germline, CDR1 is SGHNT and CDR2 is YYREEE (reference sequence). The CDR3 totals 13 residues. The CDR3 region is CASSLPLSYEQYF. CDR3 nucleotides: TGTGCCAGCAGCTTGCCCCTCTCCTACGAGCAGTACTTC.

The chain uses TRBV7-2 and TRBJ2-7, with D perhaps TRBD2 (5 bases). CDR3 length: 16 residues. CDR1 is SGHTA and CDR2 is FQGNSA in the germline V gene. The V and J ends lost 5 bases and 3 bases respectively, with 20 bases between them. The CDR3 reads CASSHEGSGYNYEQYF. The CDR3 nucleotides read TGTGCCAGCAGCCACGAAGGGAGCGGCTACAACTACGAGCAGTACTTC.

This sequence joins TRBV5-6 and TRBJ2-3, with TRBD2 matching 8 bases. V dropped 4 bases and J dropped 4; count of bases not matched to a gene: 11. This CDR3 is built from 16 residues. Germline V gene sequence: CDR1 SGHDT, CDR2 YYEEEE. The chain's CDR3 is CASSPWTSPPPDTQYF. The CDR3 DNA reads TGTGCCAGCAGCCCGTGGACTAGCCCCCCCCCAGATACGCAGTATTTT.

This chain uses TRBV5-8 with TRBJ1-1; 8 bases agree with TRBD1. Germline CDR1 SGHTS, CDR2 YDEGEE. This CDR3 region has 14 residues. V shed 1 base, J shed 5 bases, and the junction held 4 bases outside the gene matches. The CDR3 sequence is CASSLSYRGTEAFF. The CDR3 DNA reads TGTGCCAGCAGCTTGTCTTACAGGGGGACTGAAGCTTTCTTT.